The 19 T cell receptor beta chains below come from one sample, sequenced in a study of shared clonotypes between healthy human individuals. The repertoire was sequenced with immunoSEQ multiplex PCR; TCRdb's copy has only in-frame clones and lacks some. Among about 960,000 clones, about three quarters were seen once, and the ten largest hold approximately 1.5%. The sequencing input was memory CD4+ T cells sorted from blood. Subset here: CD45RA-negative fraction. The origin of the receptors is a man aged 18 to 30 in good health.

This clone was found a few times. The V call is TRBV28, the J call TRBJ1-5; 7 bases match TRBD1. Germline V gene lookup returns CDR1 MDHEN and CDR2 SYDVKM. CDR3 length: 15 residues. Unmatched junction bases numbered 9, after V lost 6 bases and J lost 4 bases. The CDR3 region is CASSWGTVRNQPQHF. As DNA, the CDR3 is TGTGCCAGCAGCTGGGGGACAGTAAGGAATCAGCCCCAGCATTTT.

The CDR3 nucleotides read TGTGCCAGCAGTCCGACAGGGGTGTCGGGCGGGGAGCTGTTTTTT. This translates into CASSPTGVSGGELFF. The chain is built from TRBV2 and TRBJ2-2; 8 nucleotides match TRBD1. The germline V gene has CDR1 SNHLY and CDR2 FYNNEI. V lost 5 bases to trimming and J lost 7 bases; unmatched junction nucleotides: 9. The CDR3 runs 15 residues.

The sample holds one count of this clone. For the CDR3, the DNA is TGTGCCAGCAGCCAGGACAGGGAAGGGACCCAGTACTTC. Translation: CASSQDREGTQYF. The chain couples TRBV5-4 to TRBJ2-5, with TRBD1 identical over 8 bases. This CDR3 contains 13 residues. Germline loops: CDR1 SGHNT, CDR2 YYREEE (reference sequence). V shed 4 bases and J 7 bases; nucleotides not matched to a gene: 6. The whole variable domain, remainder taken from reference TRBV5-4 and TRBJ2-5, is ETGVTQSPTHLIKTRGQQVTLRCSSQSGHNTVSWYQQALGQGPQFIFQYYREEENGRGNFPPRFSGLQFPNYSSELNVNALELDDSALYLCASSQDREGTQYFGPGTRLLVL.

The chain carries TRBV2 and TRBJ1-4; no clear D gene. Germline V gene data show CDR1 as SNHLY and CDR2 as FYNNEI. Trimming took off 6 bases at V and 8 bases at J, with 16 bases between the two ends. This CDR3 is built from 14 residues. DNA for the CDR3: TGTGCCAGCAGGACGACGCAAACCTCGGAAAAACTGTTTTTT. Its protein is CASRTTQTSEKLFF.

The chain has TRBV6-1 and TRBJ2-1; D gene uncertain. The CDR3 is 13 amino acids. V lost 2 bases and J 10 bases, leaving 12 bases between the germline ends. CDR1 is MNHNS and CDR2 is SASEGT in the germline V gene. For the CDR3, the DNA is TGTGCCAGCAGTGAAATGATAACCGGGGAGCAGTTCTTC. It yields the protein CASSEMITGEQFF.

The sample holds one count of this clone. A much larger clone differs by one base, so this may be a read error. This CDR3 is also generated by other DNA sequences in the sample. The CDR3 DNA follows: TGCGCCAGCAGCTTGGTTGGGGCTAATGAAAAACTGTTTTTT. The encoded protein is CASSLVGANEKLFF. The chain recombines TRBV5-1 with TRBJ1-4; no clear D. Trimming removed 0 bases from V and 3 bases from J, with 6 bases in between. The CDR3 length is 14 residues. Germline values: CDR1 SGHRS, CDR2 YFSETQ.

The rearrangement joins TRBV7-2 to TRBJ1-1; 11 nucleotides agree with TRBD1. There are 20 residues in the CDR3. V dropped 0 bases and J dropped 1; count of bases not matched to a gene: 13. Germline V gives CDR1 SGHTA, CDR2 FQGNSA. The CDR3 bases are TGTGCCAGCAGCTTAGCATCCCTCGGACAGGGGGCCGCGGCGAACACTGAAGCTTTCTTT. It specifies CASSLASLGQGAAANTEAFF.

The chain recombines TRBV9 with TRBJ2-3, with 8 bases matching TRBD1. The J segment lost 1 base and the V segment lost 3 bases, leaving 7 bases of the junction unmatched. CDR1 and CDR2 from the germline V gene are SGDLS and YYNGEE. This CDR3 spans 16 amino acids. In DNA form, the CDR3 reads TGTGCCAGCAGCGCAACCGGGACAGGAGGCACAGATACGCAGTATTTT. Translated: CASSATGTGGTDTQYF.

The chain is built from TRBV18 and TRBJ1-6; 8 bases fit TRBD1. CDR3 length: 14 amino acids. J was trimmed by 5 bases and V by 6 bases; bases with no gene match: 3. CDR1 is KGHSH and CDR2 is LQKENI in the germline V gene. CDR3: CASSADRDNSPLHF. For the CDR3, the DNA is TGTGCCAGCTCGGCGGACAGGGATAATTCACCCCTCCACTTT.

The chain uses TRBV27 and TRBJ1-2, with TRBD1 as a possible D gene (6 bases). From germline, CDR1 is MNHEY and CDR2 SMNVEV (reference sequence). The CDR3 consists of 15 residues. V dropped 2 bases and J dropped 1 base, with 11 bases sitting between them. The CDR3 reads CASSLRAGVNYGYTF. The CDR3 region has the DNA TGTGCCAGCAGTTTAAGGGCAGGGGTTAACTATGGCTACACCTTC.

The chain uses TRBV6-5 and TRBJ1-5; a weak D match, TRBD1 (6 bases). Germline V gene lookup returns CDR1 MNHEY and CDR2 SVGAGI. V was cut by 4 bases and J by 1 base, with 14 bases left in between. CDR3 length: 16 residues. CDR3 loop: CASSSRGGGSNQPQHF. The CDR3 DNA sequence: TGTGCCAGCAGTTCAAGGGGAGGGGGGAGCAATCAGCCCCAGCATTTT.

This CDR3 reads CASSPTQASSYEQYF. The CDR3 DNA is TGTGCCAGCTCACCAACGCAAGCGAGCTCCTACGAGCAGTACTTC. The V call is TRBV18, the J call TRBJ2-7, with D unclear. Germline V gene lookup returns CDR1 KGHSH and CDR2 LQKENI. V shed 2 bases and J shed 0 bases, with 11 bases lying between them. The CDR3 length is 15 residues.

The chain joins TRBV5-6 to TRBJ2-5; TRBD1 agrees at 8 bases. The length of the CDR3 is 14 residues. V lost 0 bases, J lost 7 bases, and 5 bases stayed unmatched. Germline V gives CDR1 SGHDT, CDR2 YYEEEE. CDR3 nucleotides: TGTGCCAGCAGCTTGGGGACAGGGTCCGGGACCCAGTACTTC. It yields the protein CASSLGTGSGTQYF.

This chain links TRBV7-9 with TRBJ2-3; tentative D call: TRBD2 (6 bases). Germline V gene sequence: CDR1 SEHNR, CDR2 FQNEAQ (reference sequence). The V gene lost 6 bases and the J gene lost 1 base, with 11 bases spanning the gap. The CDR3 is made up of 14 amino acids. The DNA for the CDR3 is TGTGCCAGCAGACCCTGGGGGGGCACAGATACGCAGTATTTT. It specifies CASRPWGGTDTQYF.

This clone has only a few counts. CDR3 loop: CASSSTSAYEQYF. In DNA form, the CDR3 reads TGTGCCAGCAGCTCGACATCGGCCTACGAGCAGTACTTC. The rearrangement uses TRBV7-3 and TRBJ2-7; D is undetermined. Germline CDR1 reads SGHTA; CDR2 reads FQGTGA. Trimming took 4 bases from V and 2 from J, leaving 9 bases between them. The CDR3 sequence is 13 residues long. The complete variable domain, with remaining parts taken from reference TRBV7-3 and TRBJ2-7, reads GAGVSQTPSNKVTEKGKYVELRCDPISGHTALYWYRQSLGQGPEFLIYFQGTGAADDSGLPNDRFFAVRPEGSVSTLKIQRTERGDSAVYLCASSSTSAYEQYFGPGTRLTVT.

The V gene is TRBV18, the J gene TRBJ2-1; 7 bases match TRBD1. Germline V lookup: CDR1 KGHSH, CDR2 LQKENI. This CDR3 contains 16 residues. V shed 1 base, J shed 6 bases, and the junction held 9 bases outside the gene matches. DNA for the CDR3: TGTGCCAGCTCACCACGACAGGGTAGCCCTAGCAATGAGCAGTTCTTC. This encodes CASSPRQGSPSNEQFF.

This clone has just one count. This chain joins TRBV28 and TRBJ2-5; D is uncertain. The ends were cut back, 4 bases at V and 5 bases at J, with 11 bases in the middle. This CDR3 has 13 amino acids. Germline V gives CDR1 MDHEN, CDR2 SYDVKM. The chain's CDR3 is CASSSLVVETQYF. The CDR3 DNA follows: TGTGCCAGCAGTTCCCTCGTAGTGGAGACCCAGTACTTC.

V is TRBV11-2 and J is TRBJ1-1; the D is unclear. Trimming left V 5 bases short and J 5 bases short, with 15 bases between. The V gene's germline CDR1 is SGHAT and CDR2 FQNNGV. This CDR3 region has 14 residues. Here the CDR3 DNA reads TGTGCCAGCAGCGCGATAAAAAAGCCGACTGAAGCTTTCTTT. It encodes CASSAIKKPTEAFF.

The gene calls are TRBV10-3 and TRBJ2-3; D gene uncertain. Trimming removed 7 bases from V and 4 bases from J, with 12 bases in between. The germline V gene encodes CDR1 ENHRY and CDR2 SYGVKD. The CDR3 covers 13 residues. The CDR3 coding sequence is TGTGCCATCAAATGGGGTGGAGCAGATACGCAGTATTTT. It codes for CAIKWGGADTQYF.